The 32 T cell receptor beta chains listed next were all sequenced from one sample in a study of blood T cell repertoires in COVID-19. The protocol was immunoSEQ multiplex PCR, while the TCRdb copy is restricted to in-frame clones and leaves out a portion. This sample yields about 210,000 clones, of which 85% to 90% are seen a single time; 0.6% to 1% belongs to the top ten. Sequenced material: peripheral blood. The receptors here all came from a woman in her seventies with acute or convalescent COVID-19.

The chain employs TRBV6-6 and TRBJ1-4; 12 bases line up with TRBD1. Germline V lookup: CDR1 MNHNY, CDR2 SVGAGI (reference sequence). The CDR3 contains 16 residues. The J segment lost 3 bases and the V segment lost 6 bases, leaving 5 bases of the junction unmatched. In DNA form, the CDR3 reads TGTGCCAGCAGACCGGGACAGGGGGCATCTAATGAAAAACTGTTTTTT. It specifies CASRPGQGASNEKLFF.

The chain carries TRBV19 and TRBJ1-5; no firm D call. V lost 6 bases to trimming and J lost 0 bases, with 6 bases between them. Germline CDR1 LNHDA, CDR2 SQIVND (reference sequence). CDR3 size: 13 residues. CDR3 region: CASRRHSNQPQHF. CDR3 sequence (DNA): TGTGCCAGTAGGCGACATAGCAATCAGCCCCAGCATTTT. Looking up the rest from reference TRBV19 and TRBJ1-5 gives the full variable domain: DGGITQSPKYLFRKEGQNVTLSCEQNLNHDAMYWYRQDPGQGLRLIYYSQIVNDFQKGDIAEGYSVSREKKESFPLTVTSAQKNPTAFYLCASRRHSNQPQHFGDGTRLSIL.

The chain uses TRBV21-1 and TRBJ1-3; the table gives TRBD1 as D, unverified against the DNA. TRBV21-1 is designated a pseudogene. The CDR3 loop spans 17 amino acids. CDR3 protein: CASSIPGQGAPGNTIYF. CDR3 in DNA: TGTGCCAGCAGCATCCCGGGACAGGGGGCTCCCGGAAACACCATATATTTT.

The rearrangement links TRBV9 to TRBJ2-6, with 9 nucleotides matching TRBD1. V was pared by 1 base and J by 1 base, with 9 bases of the junction left unmatched. The V gene's germline CDR1 is SGDLS and CDR2 YYNGEE. The CDR3 consists of 19 residues. The CDR3 region has the DNA TGTGCCAGCAGCGTAAATCCGGGACAGGGAGGATCTGGGGCCAACGTCCTGACTTTC. This encodes CASSVNPGQGGSGANVLTF.

The V call is TRBV7-9, the J call TRBJ2-5; perhaps TRBD1 as D (6 bases). This CDR3 spans 15 amino acids. Trimming removed 7 bases from V and 0 bases from J, with 15 bases in between. The germline CDR1 and CDR2 sequences are SEHNR and FQNEAQ (reference sequence). The CDR3 bases are TGTGCCAGCAACAATCCAAGGGACAACCAAGAGACCCAGTACTTC. Translated, it gives CASNNPRDNQETQYF.

The rearrangement uses TRBV5-1 and TRBJ1-1; tentatively, D is TRBD1 (5 bases). This CDR3 is built from 14 residues. Germline V CDR1 and CDR2: SGHRS, YFSETQ. V shed 1 base and J shed 1 base, with 8 bases lying between them. This CDR3 reads CASSLWQGNTEAFF. DNA for the CDR3: TGCGCCAGCAGCTTGTGGCAGGGGAACACTGAAGCTTTCTTT.

The chain links TRBV12-3 or TRBV12-4 to TRBJ2-2; D remains unclear. V shed 7 bases and J shed 5 bases, with 5 bases lying between them. This CDR3 spans 11 amino acids. This CDR3 is CASTLTGELFF. The CDR3 bases are TGTGCCAGCACCCTTACCGGGGAGCTGTTTTTT.

The rearrangement links TRBV11-3 to TRBJ2-2; TRBD2 agrees at 8 bases. Germline CDR1 is SGHNT and CDR2 is YENEEA. The CDR3 is made up of 14 amino acids. V gave up 5 bases and J gave up 8 bases; unmatched junction bases: 7. DNA of the CDR3: TGTGCCAGCAGCCCTCCAGCGGGAGATGGGGAGCTGTTTTTT. The encoded protein is CASSPPAGDGELFF.

This clone has only a few counts. Additional DNA sequences in this sample encode the identical CDR3. The chain uses TRBV6-5 and TRBJ2-7; D is perhaps TRBD1 (6 bases). V was pared by 6 bases and J by 2 bases, with 14 bases between. Germline loops: CDR1 MNHEY, CDR2 SVGAGI. The CDR3 sequence is 14 residues long. CDR3 coding DNA: TGTGCCAGCAGAGTCCCGGGACAAACCTACGAGCAGTACTTC. This translates into CASRVPGQTYEQYF.

The rearrangement joins TRBV7-2 to TRBJ2-1, with 10 positions matching TRBD2. Trimming at V came to 6 bases and at J to 8 bases, leaving 13 bases not matched to a gene. The CDR3 consists of 16 residues. The germline CDR1 and CDR2 sequences are SGHTA and FQGNSA. CDR3 in amino acids: CASRGRTSGFMDEQFF. For the CDR3, the DNA is TGTGCCAGCAGGGGGAGGACTAGCGGTTTTATGGATGAGCAGTTCTTC.

Only one count was recorded for this clone. The chain links TRBV4-1 to TRBJ2-3, with 9 bases matching TRBD2. Germline-derived CDR1 and CDR2 are MGHRA and YSYEKL. This CDR3 spans 17 amino acids. Losses at the gene ends were 1 base for V and 6 bases for J; bases not matched to a gene: 11. This CDR3 reads CASSQGGGRAGGDTQYF. In DNA form, the CDR3 reads TGCGCCAGCAGCCAAGGTGGGGGCAGGGCGGGAGGGGATACGCAGTATTTT.

V usage is TRBV19 and J usage is TRBJ2-1; D not certain. The germline CDR1 and CDR2 sequences are LNHDA and SQIVND (reference sequence). The ends were cut back, 5 bases at V and 4 bases at J, with 9 bases in the middle. The CDR3 covers 13 residues. CDR3: CASSDTPYNEQFF. The CDR3 DNA reads as TGTGCCAGTAGTGACACCCCATACAATGAGCAGTTCTTC.

The chain recombines TRBV7-3 with TRBJ2-1, with D tentatively TRBD2 (5 bases). V was trimmed by 4 bases and J by 9 bases, leaving 16 bases between them. CDR1 is SGHTA and CDR2 is FQGTGA in the germline V gene. The CDR3 is 14 amino acids. The CDR3 DNA reads as TGTGCCAGCAGCTCCGACTCTCTAGCCACTGAGCAGTTCTTC. Protein sequence: CASSSDSLATEQFF.

This chain connects TRBV28 to TRBJ1-2; D remains ambiguous. CDR1 is MDHEN, CDR2 SYDVKM, per germline. This CDR3 is built from 14 residues. With 7 bases removed from V and 7 bases from J, the gap between germline ends came to 19 bases. The CDR3, as DNA: TGTGCCAGCACCCTAGCGACATCAGCGGTTGGCTACACCTTC. It yields the protein CASTLATSAVGYTF.

The chain recombines TRBV6-1 with TRBJ1-2; 7 bases line up with TRBD1. CDR1 and CDR2 (germline): MNHNS, SASEGT. Losses at the gene ends were 3 bases for V and 5 bases for J; bases not matched to a gene: 15. The CDR3 totals 17 residues. The CDR3 here is CASSESVRGFVEYGYTF. CDR3 bases: TGTGCCAGCAGTGAGTCGGTCAGGGGGTTCGTGGAGTATGGCTACACCTTC.

V and J are TRBV10-1 and TRBJ2-7, with D maybe TRBD1 (5 bases). The germline gives CDR1 WNHNN, CDR2 SYGVQD (reference sequence). V dropped 5 bases and J dropped 2 bases, with 10 bases sitting between them. This CDR3 comprises 13 residues. The CDR3 nucleotides are TGCGCCAGCAGTCCGGTGGGGCCCTACGAGCAGTACTTC. Translated, it gives CASSPVGPYEQYF.

The chain employs TRBV29-1 and TRBJ2-1, with D tentatively TRBD1 (5 bases). The CDR3 has 10 amino acids. Germline CDR1 and CDR2: SQVTM and ANQGSEA. V was trimmed by 6 bases and J by 10 bases, leaving 10 bases between them. CDR3 DNA sequence: TGCAGCGTCGGACACACAGAGCAGTTCTTC. Its translation is CSVGHTEQFF.

The chain carries TRBV6-5 and TRBJ1-1; possibly TRBD1 for D (6 bases). The CDR3 sequence is 14 residues long. Deletions cut 8 bases from V and 5 bases from J, with 18 bases between. Germline values: CDR1 MNHEY, CDR2 SVGAGI. The DNA of the CDR3 is TGTGCCAGCGCCCGGGGGGGGCGAGGGACTGAAGCTTTCTTT. Its translation: CASARGGRGTEAFF.

The chain carries TRBV6-2 or TRBV6-3 and TRBJ2-1, with D hard to call. Germline CDR1 and CDR2: MNHEY and SVGEGT. Trimming stripped 5 bases from V and 0 bases from J, with 14 bases between. This CDR3 comprises 16 residues. The CDR3 loop is CASSKSVPSSYNEQFF. For the CDR3, the DNA is TGTGCCAGCAGTAAGTCCGTTCCGAGCTCCTACAATGAGCAGTTCTTC.

The chain carries TRBV14 and TRBJ1-2; weak D call: TRBD1 (5 bases). The germline gives CDR1 SGHDN, CDR2 FVKESK. The CDR3 consists of 14 residues. Trimming shortened V by 2 bases and J by 14 bases, and 21 bases separated the two germline ends. In DNA, the CDR3 is TGTGCCAGCAGCCAATCCCAGGGCCCGAGGCCTAAGACCTTC. This encodes CASSQSQGPRPKTF.

The rearrangement links TRBV7-2 to TRBJ2-5; 10 bases are a match to TRBD1. V trimming: 2 bases; J trimming: 5 bases; junction bases outside the gene matches: 14. The CDR3 extends over 18 amino acids. Germline V gene lookup returns CDR1 SGHTA and CDR2 FQGNSA. The CDR3 DNA sequence: TGTGCCAGCAGCTTAAACCCCCCCGGGACAGGGGTACATGAGACCCAGTACTTC. The encoded protein is CASSLNPPGTGVHETQYF.

The V call is TRBV25-1, the J call TRBJ1-6, with D perhaps matching TRBD1 (5 bases). V was cut by 7 bases and J by 11 bases, with 15 bases left in between. Germline-derived CDR1 and CDR2 are MGHDK and SYGVNS. The CDR3 contains 13 residues. In DNA form, the CDR3 reads TGTGCCAGCACTTTAAAGGAGGGGACACCCCTCCACTTT. Its translation is CASTLKEGTPLHF.

This clone was picked up a small number of times. The rearrangement joins TRBV6-2 or TRBV6-3 to TRBJ2-1, with TRBD2 matching 12 bases. V was clipped by 6 bases and J by 2 bases; unmatched bases: 5. In germline, CDR1 is MNHEY, CDR2 SVGEGT. The length of the CDR3 is 16 residues. CDR3 loop: CASSRLAGVPYNEQFF. For the CDR3, the DNA is TGTGCCAGCAGCCGACTAGCGGGAGTGCCCTACAATGAGCAGTTCTTC.

J is TRBJ1-1 and V is TRBV29-1; the D gene is possibly TRBD1 (5 bases). The CDR3 spans 13 residues. V was clipped by 7 bases and J by 5 bases, with 17 bases between them. The germline V gene has CDR1 SQVTM and CDR2 ANQGSEA. CDR3 bases: TGCAGCGGGGGCCCCATTGGCGGAACTGAAGCTTTCTTT. Amino acids: CSGGPIGGTEAFF.

The genes are TRBV11-3 and TRBJ2-5, with 9 bases identical to TRBD2. The germline gives CDR1 SGHNT, CDR2 YENEEA. V lost 5 bases, J lost 8 bases, and 15 bases stayed unmatched. The CDR3 is made up of 16 amino acids. The CDR3, as DNA: TGTGCCAGCAGCCTCCCCGGGGCGGGAGGGACTAACACCCAGTACTTC. Translation gives CASSLPGAGGTNTQYF.

A few counts support this clone. This sequence joins TRBV11-2 and TRBJ1-1, with a possible D match to TRBD1 (5 bases). The CDR3 is 13 amino acids. In germline, CDR1 is SGHAT, CDR2 FQNNGV. V shed 5 bases and J shed 4 bases, with 11 bases lying between them. The CDR3 region has the DNA TGTGCCAGCAGCCCCGGAAGGGGCACTGAAGCTTTCTTT. The encoded protein is CASSPGRGTEAFF.

V and J are TRBV19 and TRBJ1-5; D unclear. The germline gives CDR1 LNHDA, CDR2 SQIVND (reference sequence). The CDR3 runs to 13 residues. V gave up 3 bases and J gave up 4 bases, with 7 bases separating them. The CDR3 coding sequence is TGTGCCAGTAGTATGAGCCCGAATCAGCCCCAGCATTTT. It codes for CASSMSPNQPQHF.

The chain joins TRBV18 to TRBJ1-2; 8 bases agree with TRBD1. V lost 2 bases, J lost 5 bases, and 16 bases stayed unmatched. The CDR3 totals 18 residues. Germline V gene sequence: CDR1 KGHSH, CDR2 LQKENI. CDR3 loop: CASSPSSRSQGAGYGYTF. As DNA, the CDR3 is TGTGCCAGCTCACCATCATCAAGAAGCCAGGGGGCAGGGTATGGCTACACCTTC.

The CDR3 DNA reads as TGTGCCGGAAGACAGGGGGAGGGCACAGATACGCAGTATTTT. Protein product: CAGRQGEGTDTQYF. The rearrangement uses TRBV28 and TRBJ2-3; 9 bases are shared with TRBD1. The CDR3 sequence is 14 residues long. Germline assignment: CDR1 MDHEN and CDR2 SYDVKM. V shed 11 bases and J 1 base; nucleotides not matched to a gene: 7.

In DNA form, the CDR3 reads TGTGCCAGCAGTCGTGAGCGGTCCGGGGAGCTGTTTTTT. This translates into CASSRERSGELFF. The chain has TRBV7-7 and TRBJ2-2; possible D gene TRBD2, 5 bases. This CDR3 has 13 amino acids. From germline, CDR1 is SSHAT and CDR2 FNYEAQ (reference sequence). Trimming cost V 6 bases and J 6 bases, with 11 bases left between them.

The sample holds one count of this clone. The chain employs TRBV5-4 and TRBJ2-1, with D perhaps TRBD2 (5 bases). Trimming took off 6 bases at V and 5 bases at J, with 24 bases between the two ends. There are 17 residues in the CDR3. Germline V gene lookup returns CDR1 SGHNT and CDR2 YYREEE (reference sequence). The CDR3 spells CASKPRVGGYGDNEQFF. The CDR3 DNA sequence: TGTGCCAGCAAACCCCGTGTCGGCGGGTACGGTGACAATGAGCAGTTCTTC.

As concerns this clone: The identical CDR3 is also encoded by other nucleotide sequences in the sample. The V and J genes are TRBV7-2 and TRBJ1-3, with D unclear. V lost 1 base and J lost 1, with 5 bases in between. The CDR3 length is 14 residues. Germline CDR1 SGHTA, CDR2 FQGNSA. The CDR3 is CASSLGGSGNTIYF. The CDR3 region has the DNA TGTGCCAGCAGCTTAGGAGGTTCTGGAAACACCATATATTTT.